This TCR beta chain was observed in a study of regulatory dendritic cells for organ transplantation. Broader study findings: Between individuals, the alloreactive memory CD8+ T cell pool differed considerably. Of resting T cell subsets, memory CD8+ had the most alloreactive clonotypes. Memory T cells were less diverse than naive, with memory CD8+ most oligoclonal.

FACS sorted CD4+ or CD8+ T cells into CD45RA+ naive and CD45RO+ memory. Worth noting for this clone: Its target is unknown.

Assay used: immunoSEQ multiplex PCR; TCRdb lists only in-frame clones, some missing. The profile shows about 38,000 clones, 90% to 95% of them singletons. The sequenced sample consisted of naive CD8+ T cells from blood. The subset denotes: CD45RA+ naive T cells. This TCR derives from a human donor in good health.

The CDR3 reads CASSLLAGVAGELFF. The CDR3 nucleotides read TGTGCCAGCAGTTTATTGGCAGGGGTAGCCGGGGAGCTGTTTTTT. This chain joins TRBV28 and TRBJ2-2, with a weak D call TRBD1 (6 bases). The CDR3 runs 15 residues. Germline-derived CDR1 and CDR2 are MDHEN and SYDVKM. Between the trimmed V and J ends, which lost 1 base and 6 bases, there was a span of 12 bases.